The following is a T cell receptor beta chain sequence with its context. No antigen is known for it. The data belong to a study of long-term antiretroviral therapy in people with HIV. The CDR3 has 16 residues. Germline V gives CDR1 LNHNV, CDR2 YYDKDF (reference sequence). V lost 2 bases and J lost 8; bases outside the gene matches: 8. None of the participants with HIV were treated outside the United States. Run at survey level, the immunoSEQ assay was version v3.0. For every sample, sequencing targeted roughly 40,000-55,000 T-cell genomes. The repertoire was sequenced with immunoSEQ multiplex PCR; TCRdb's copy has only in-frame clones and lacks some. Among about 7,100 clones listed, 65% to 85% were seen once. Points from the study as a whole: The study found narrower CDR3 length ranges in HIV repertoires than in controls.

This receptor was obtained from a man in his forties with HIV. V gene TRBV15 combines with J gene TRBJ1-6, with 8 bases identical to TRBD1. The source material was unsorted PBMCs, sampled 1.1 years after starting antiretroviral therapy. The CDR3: CATSRKQGGDYSPLHF. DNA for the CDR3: TGTGCCACCAGCAGAAAACAGGGGGGAGATTATTCACCCCTCCACTTT.